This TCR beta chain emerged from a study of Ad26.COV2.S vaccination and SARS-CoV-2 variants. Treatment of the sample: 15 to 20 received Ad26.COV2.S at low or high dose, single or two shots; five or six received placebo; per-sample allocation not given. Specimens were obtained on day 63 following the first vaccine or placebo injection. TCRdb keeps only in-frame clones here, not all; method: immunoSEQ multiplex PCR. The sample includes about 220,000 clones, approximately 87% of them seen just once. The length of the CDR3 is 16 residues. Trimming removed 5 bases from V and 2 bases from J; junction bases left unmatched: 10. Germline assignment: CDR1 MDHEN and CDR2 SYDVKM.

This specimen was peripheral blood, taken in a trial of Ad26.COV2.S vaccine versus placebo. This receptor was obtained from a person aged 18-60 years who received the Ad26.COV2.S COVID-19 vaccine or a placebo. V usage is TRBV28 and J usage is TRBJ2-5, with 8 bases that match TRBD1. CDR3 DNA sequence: TGTGCCAGCAGTACCGAAAGACAGGGGACTCAAGAGACCCAGTACTTC. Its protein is CASSTERQGTQETQYF.